This TCR beta chain was identified during a study of CD8+ T cells in alopecia areata. Sequencing relied on a cDNA template that was reverse transcribed from extracted RNA. Sequencing was performed with immunoSEQ multiplex PCR; in TCRdb, only in-frame clones are kept and a portion is missing. The sample holds 150,000 or so clones; roughly 44% are singletons and the top ten take 6% to 7%. The CDR3 extends over 15 amino acids. Per germline, CDR1 SGHTA and CDR2 FQGTGA. Trimming cost V 5 bases and J 7 bases; bases outside gene matches: 10. This TCR came from a human donor with alopecia areata. The sequencing sample was made of CD4+ T cells sorted from blood. This chain links TRBV7-3 with TRBJ2-1, with 8 bases lining up with TRBD2. CDR3 DNA: TGTGCCAGCAGCCCAATCAGCGGGAGACTTAATGAGCAGTTCTTC. Translation gives CASSPISGRLNEQFF. The whole variable domain, remainder taken from reference TRBV7-3 and TRBJ2-1, is GAGVSQTPSNKVTEKGKYVELRCDPISGHTALYWYRQSLGQGPEFLIYFQGTGAADDSGLPNDRFFAVRPEGSVSTLKIQRTERGDSAVYLCASSPISGRLNEQFFGPGTRLTVL.